What follows describes a single T cell receptor (beta chain). The V gene end was trimmed by 0 bases and the J gene end by 5 bases; junction bases not matched to a gene: 8. Looked up from germline, CDR1 is LGHNT and CDR2 is FRNRAP. The CDR3 is 17 residues long. Method: immunoSEQ multiplex PCR; TCRdb's copy keeps in-frame clones and lacks some. The sample holds over 950,000 clones, roughly 80% seen once. The data belong to a study of shared clonotypes between healthy human individuals. The TCR sequence derives from a young man in good health. Some clones in this sample may be carry-over from other donors' samples. The chain combines TRBV12-5 with TRBJ2-1; TRBD1 matches 9 bases. Sequenced material: memory CD4+ T cells from PBMCs. Indicated subset: CD45RA-negative fraction. The CDR3 region is CASGLVIAGTGNNEQFF. In nucleotides, the CDR3 is TGTGCTAGTGGTTTGGTAATTGCCGGGACAGGGAACAATGAGCAGTTCTTC. The entire variable domain, with the rest obtained from reference TRBV12-5 and TRBJ2-1, is as follows: DARVTQTPRHKVTEMGQEVTMRCQPILGHNTVFWYRQTMMQGLELLAYFRNRAPLDDSGMPKDRFSAEMPDATLATLKIQPSEPRDSAVYFCASGLVIAGTGNNEQFFGPGTRLTVL.